A single sample gave rise to the 24 T cell receptor beta chains below, sequenced in a study of T-cell memory formation after mild COVID-19. MiXCR, applied by TCRdb to the 5' RACE reads, yields one record per CDR3 protein. The data contain about 200,000 distinct CDR3 sequences, 9.5% to 10% of them seen just once; the ten biggest clones take up 3.5%. What was sequenced was PBMCs or a T cell subset sorted from them (not recorded which). The receptors come from a man between 18 and 29 years old who had mild COVID-19 (a few samples of this study predate the infection). Cell type and time point are not known.

At least ten counts were recorded for this clonotype. The V and J genes are TRBV23-1 and TRBJ1-6; D gene ambiguous. TRBV23-1 is an open reading frame, and its role is uncertain. Trimming removed 2 bases from V and 2 bases from J, with 10 bases in between. CDR3 length equals 16 residues. CDR3 coding DNA: TGCGCCAGCAGTCAACCCCGATGTCCCTATAATTCACCCCTCCACTTT. Encoded protein: CASSQPRCPYNSPLHF.

A single count supports this clonotype. This chain joins TRBV4-3 and TRBJ2-5; D perhaps matches TRBD1 (7 bases). Trimming shortened V by 1 base and J by 5 bases, and 14 bases separated the two germline ends. CDR1 is LGHNA and CDR2 is YSLEER in the germline V gene. The CDR3 runs to 15 residues. This CDR3 is CASSQARTGGETQYF. CDR3 coding DNA: TGCGCCAGCAGCCAAGCCAGGACAGGAGGGGAGACCCAGTACTTC.

This clonotype was found a few times. The chain combines TRBV28 with TRBJ2-1, with TRBD2 matching 10 bases. V was clipped by 3 bases and J by 6 bases; unmatched bases: 8. CDR3 length equals 16 residues. In germline, CDR1 is MDHEN, CDR2 SYDVKM. The CDR3 region is CASSFRGAGGLNEQFF. In nucleotides, the CDR3 is TGTGCCAGCAGTTTTCGAGGAGCGGGGGGGCTCAATGAGCAGTTCTTC. The full variable domain, its missing parts supplied by reference TRBV28 and TRBJ2-1, is DVKVTQSSRYLVKRTGEKVFLECVQDMDHENMFWYRQDPGLGLRLIYFSYDVKMKEKGDIPEGYSVSREKKERFSLILESASTNQTSMYLCASSFRGAGGLNEQFFGPGTRLTVL.

The table lists this clonotype with a few counts. This chain connects TRBV7-2 to TRBJ1-2; TRBD1 agrees at 12 bases. Per germline, CDR1 SGHTA and CDR2 FQGNSA. V gave up 1 base and J gave up 2 bases; unmatched junction bases: 2. CDR3 length equals 16 residues. The CDR3 DNA is TGTGCCAGCAGCTTAGATGGGACAGGGGGCAACTATGGCTACACCTTC. It translates to CASSLDGTGGNYGYTF.

This clonotype was counted at least ten times. V is TRBV5-1 and J is TRBJ2-3; D perhaps matches TRBD1 (5 bases). This CDR3 comprises 16 residues. CDR1 and CDR2 (germline): SGHRS, YFSETQ. V gave up 0 bases and J gave up 3 bases, with 14 bases separating them. The DNA of the CDR3 is TGCGCCAGCAGCTTGGGGGCGCAGGGTAGTACAGATACGCAGTATTTT. Translating it yields CASSLGAQGSTDTQYF.

This clonotype has more than one count but fewer than ten. The chain uses TRBV5-1 and TRBJ1-5; D is perhaps TRBD1 (6 bases). The CDR3 totals 14 residues. Trimming took off 0 bases at V and 8 bases at J, with 12 bases between the two ends. CDR1 is SGHRS and CDR2 is YFSETQ in the germline V gene. The CDR3 here is CASSLDQGSEPQHF. Here the CDR3 DNA reads TGCGCCAGCAGCTTGGACCAGGGGTCTGAGCCCCAGCATTTT.

This chain uses TRBV4-1 with TRBJ2-3; a weak D match, TRBD1 (5 bases). Germline CDR1 reads MGHRA; CDR2 reads YSYEKL. With 7 bases removed from V and 5 bases from J, the gap between germline ends came to 13 bases. The CDR3 has 13 residues. In DNA form, the CDR3 reads TGCGCCAGCACAGGGCTAGATAGAGATACGCAGTATTTT. The encoded protein is CASTGLDRDTQYF.

This chain uses TRBV4-2 with TRBJ2-6; 7 bases match TRBD1. The V and J ends lost 4 bases and 2 bases, in that order; junction bases with no gene match: 2. CDR3 length: 15 residues. From germline, CDR1 is LGHNA and CDR2 YNFKEQ. The CDR3 DNA reads TGTGCCAGCAGCCCGACAGGGACTGGGGCCAACGTCCTGACTTTC. This sequence encodes CASSPTGTGANVLTF.

This clonotype showed up just a few times. The chain is built from TRBV19 and TRBJ1-1, with a possible D match to TRBD1 (5 bases). The germline V gene has CDR1 LNHDA and CDR2 SQIVND (reference sequence). Trimming left V 4 bases short and J 1 base short, with 13 bases between. CDR3 length equals 15 residues. CDR3 region: CASSSGAQKNTEAFF. The DNA for the CDR3 is TGTGCCAGTAGTAGTGGGGCACAGAAGAACACTGAAGCTTTCTTT.

This clonotype was counted between two and nine times. The chain employs TRBV6-5 and TRBJ2-7, with 9 bases lining up with TRBD2. The CDR3 consists of 15 residues. The germline gives CDR1 MNHEY, CDR2 SVGAGI. The junction had 12 bases not matched to a gene; V was cut back by 6 bases and J by 6 bases. The CDR3 is CASRSSGETTAEQYV. The CDR3 bases are TGTGCCAGCAGATCTAGCGGGGAGACTACGGCCGAGCAGTACGTC.

This chain links TRBV4-3 with TRBJ1-5; D is perhaps TRBD1 (5 bases). This CDR3 contains 15 residues. Per the germline V gene, CDR1 is LGHNA and CDR2 is YSLEER. Trimming stripped 0 bases from V and 4 bases from J, with 10 bases between. CDR3 coding DNA: TGCGCCAGCAGCCAAGAGGCAGGGCCAAATCAGCCCCAGCATTTT. Its translation: CASSQEAGPNQPQHF.

This clonotype appeared a few times. V gene TRBV7-2 combines with J gene TRBJ2-5; possible D gene TRBD2, 6 bases. The CDR3 covers 14 residues. Germline CDR1 reads SGHTA; CDR2 reads FQGNSA. V was shortened by 3 bases and J by 2 bases, with 10 bases between the two germline ends. The DNA of the CDR3 is TGTGCCAGCAGCTTTCACGGACTACAAGAGACCCAGTACTTC. It yields the protein CASSFHGLQETQYF.

The table lists this clonotype with many counts. At one end, the junction sequence differs from germline, possibly due to a read error. The V gene is TRBV12-3 or TRBV12-4, the J gene TRBJ2-1; the match to TRBD2 covers 9 bases. CDR3 length: 12 residues. The DNA of the CDR3 is TGTGCCAGCAGTTTCCAAGCGGGGGGACTTGGTTTC. Protein sequence: CASSFQAGGLGF.

Only a few counts were recorded for this clonotype. The chain couples TRBV12-3 or TRBV12-4 to TRBJ1-6; D unclear. V lost 0 bases and J lost 8, with 8 bases in between. The CDR3 spans 14 residues. The CDR3 DNA reads as TGTGCCAGCAGTTTAGCGCGAGGGCATTCACCCCTCCACTTT. It encodes CASSLARGHSPLHF.

This chain uses TRBV6-5 with TRBJ1-1; D is unclear. V lost 6 bases, J lost 1 base, and 18 bases lay in between. The germline V gene has CDR1 MNHEY and CDR2 SVGAGI. This CDR3 has 16 residues. This CDR3 reads CASRPRAGDENTEAFF. The DNA for the CDR3 is TGTGCCAGCAGGCCACGGGCGGGAGATGAGAACACTGAAGCTTTCTTT.

This clonotype appeared once. V and J are TRBV11-1 and TRBJ2-5; D remains ambiguous. From germline, CDR1 is SGHAT and CDR2 FQDESV (reference sequence). This CDR3 has 14 residues. Trimming pared 2 bases from V and 4 bases from J, leaving 11 bases between. The CDR3 sequence: CASSLWTSGETQYF. DNA of the CDR3: TGTGCCAGCAGCTTATGGACCTCTGGAGAGACCCAGTACTTC.

The chain links TRBV27 to TRBJ1-2; a weak D match, TRBD1 (6 bases). The CDR3 runs to 14 residues. V was trimmed by 4 bases and J by 4 bases, leaving 13 bases between them. Germline CDR1 and CDR2: MNHEY and SMNVEV (reference sequence). The CDR3, as DNA: TGTGCCAGCAGTTCCCACAGGGCACCCTATGGCTACACCTTC. Amino acids: CASSSHRAPYGYTF.

This clonotype was picked up many times. This chain joins TRBV7-2 and TRBJ1-2; D unclear. V lost 5 bases and J lost 6, with 7 bases in between. The CDR3 covers 11 residues. Germline-derived CDR1 and CDR2 are SGHTA and FQGNSA. The CDR3 reads CASSPLDGYTF. CDR3 sequence (DNA): TGTGCCAGCAGCCCTCTCGATGGCTACACCTTC.

Only a few counts were recorded for this clonotype. J is TRBJ1-1 and V is TRBV7-3; TRBD1 might be the D (5 bases). Deletions cut 4 bases from V and 6 bases from J, with 12 bases between. CDR3 length: 13 amino acids. CDR1 is SGHTA and CDR2 is FQGTGA in the germline V gene. CDR3 nucleotide sequence: TGTGCCAGCAGCTCAAGGGGACTGGCTGAAGCTTTCTTT. This translates into CASSSRGLAEAFF.

This clonotype came up a few times. The chain combines TRBV9 with TRBJ2-3, with 10 positions matching TRBD2. Looked up from germline, CDR1 is SGDLS and CDR2 is YYNGEE. J lost 0 bases, V lost 2 bases, and 9 bases had no gene match. This CDR3 is 18 amino acids long. This CDR3 reads CASSVRSGGVASTDTQYF. The CDR3 nucleotides read TGTGCCAGCAGCGTTAGGAGCGGGGGGGTGGCTAGCACAGATACGCAGTATTTT.

The chain uses TRBV3-1 and TRBJ2-7; 10 bases agree with TRBD1. The V gene end was trimmed by 4 bases and the J gene end by 6 bases; junction bases not matched to a gene: 6. Per germline, CDR1 LGHDT and CDR2 YNNKEL (reference sequence). The CDR3 runs 14 residues. The CDR3, as DNA: TGTGCCAGCAGCCCCAGGGACAGGGGTGGCGAGCAGTACTTC. Its protein product is CASSPRDRGGEQYF.

This clonotype was detected a few times. The rearrangement uses TRBV4-2 and TRBJ1-4; possible D gene TRBD1, 6 bases. The CDR3 runs 14 residues. Trimming stripped 0 bases from V and 7 bases from J, with 9 bases between. Germline CDR1 and CDR2: LGHNA and YNFKEQ. CDR3 protein: CASSQETGSEKLFF. CDR3 coding DNA: TGTGCCAGCAGCCAAGAAACAGGGAGTGAAAAACTGTTTTTT.

The chain couples TRBV6-5 to TRBJ2-7; a possible D gene is TRBD1 (6 bases). The CDR3 extends over 14 amino acids. Per the germline V gene, CDR1 is MNHEY and CDR2 is SVGAGI. Trimming pared 5 bases from V and 3 bases from J, leaving 14 bases between. The DNA for the CDR3 is TGTGCCAGCAGTGCCAACAGGGTTCTCTACGAGCAGTACTTC. Translated: CASSANRVLYEQYF.

This clonotype was counted between two and nine times. CDR3 in amino acids: CASGGGAVGTQYF. The CDR3, as DNA: TGTGCCAGCGGCGGGGGGGCCGTCGGGACCCAGTACTTC. The chain carries TRBV11-2 and TRBJ2-5; 9 bases match TRBD2. The CDR3 contains 13 residues. Germline trimming cut 8 bases from V and 7 bases from J; bases unmatched to any gene: 8. Germline V lookup: CDR1 SGHAT, CDR2 FQNNGV. Supplemented by reference TRBV11-2 and TRBJ2-5, the full variable domain reads EAGVAQSPRYKIIEKRQSVAFWCNPISGHATLYWYQQILGQGPKLLIQFQNNGVVDDSQLPKDRFSAERLKGVDSTLKIQPAKLEDSAVYLCASGGGAVGTQYFGPGTRLLVL.